This T cell receptor beta chain was sequenced during a study of OX40 agonist ivuxolimab in advanced cancers. The CDR3 covers 13 residues. Germline V gene sequence: CDR1 MNHEY, CDR2 SMNVEV (reference sequence). V was clipped by 6 bases and J by 8 bases, with 16 bases between them. Sequencing used immunoSEQ multiplex PCR; TCRdb keeps in-frame clones, though not all of them. The data contain fewer than 55,000 clones, around 86% of them singletons. This clone is medium-sized (0.01 to 0.1%) within its sample. Sequences were derived from CD4+ or CD8+ T cells sorted from blood, sampled in a trial of the OX40 agonist ivuxolimab. The origin of this receptor is an adult with an advanced solid tumor such as melanoma, head and neck, liver or kidney cancer. The chain employs TRBV27 and TRBJ1-2, with a tentative D call TRBD1 (5 bases). CDR3 residues: CASSAGTKRGYTF. In DNA form, the CDR3 reads TGTGCCAGCAGCGCAGGGACGAAAAGGGGCTACACCTTC.